The 30 T cell receptor beta chains in this list originate from one sample, sequenced in a study of regulatory T cells in long-lasting Graves disease. iRepertoire HTBI primers and Arm-PCR of CDR3 regions built TCR beta libraries. TCRdb redid the calling of the multiplex PCR reads with MiXCR, one entry per CDR3 protein. The sample records roughly 500,000 distinct CDR3 sequences, roughly 23% being singletons. Regarding time point: persistent/refractory GD, antithyroid drugs over 5 years with positive TRAb. The TCR library was made from RNA extracted from PBMCs. Here the sequenced sample was peripheral blood mononuclear cells (PBMCs), taken when the disease was refractory, from a patient treated with antithyroid drugs. The receptors here all came from a female donor with Graves disease.

The rearrangement uses TRBV5-1 and TRBJ2-5, with 7 bases that match TRBD1. V was pared by 3 bases and J by 2 bases, with 4 bases of the junction left unmatched. The CDR3 totals 14 residues. Germline values: CDR1 SGHRS, CDR2 YFSETQ. CDR3 loop: CASSYRGVQETQYF. CDR3 sequence (DNA): TGCGCCAGCAGCTACAGGGGAGTTCAAGAGACCCAGTACTTC.

This chain connects TRBV19 to TRBJ2-1; TRBD2 is a possible D gene (6 bases). This CDR3 is built from 13 residues. The germline V gene encodes CDR1 LNHDA and CDR2 SQIVND (reference sequence). V lost 5 bases and J 2 bases, leaving 7 bases between the germline ends. The CDR3 DNA is TGTGCCAGTAGTGCGGGACCCTACAATGAGCAGTTCTTC. Protein sequence: CASSAGPYNEQFF.

Details on this clonotype: At one end the junction does not follow the germline gene, possibly because of a read error. The J gene is TRBJ1-2, the V gene TRBV6-5; D uncertain. This CDR3 comprises 13 residues. CDR1 and CDR2 from the germline V gene are MNHEY and SVGAGI. CDR3 amino acids: CASSDSDNYGYTF. CDR3 sequence (DNA): TGTGCCAGCAGTGACTCGGACAACTATGGCTACACCTTC.

This chain connects TRBV4-3 to TRBJ2-6; D gene ambiguous. The CDR3 loop spans 14 amino acids. V lost 0 bases, J lost 4 bases, and 4 bases lay in between. Per germline, CDR1 LGHNA and CDR2 YSLEER. The CDR3 loop reads CASSQEPGANVLTF. The CDR3 nucleotides read TGCGCCAGCAGCCAAGAACCCGGGGCCAACGTCCTGACTTTC.

In this sample, this clonotype turned up many times. The J gene is TRBJ1-5, the V gene TRBV28; D is undetermined. Trimming removed 3 bases at V and 5 bases at J, with 8 bases between. Germline CDR1 and CDR2: MDHEN and SYDVKM. The CDR3 spans 13 residues. CDR3 nucleotides: TGTGCCAGCAGTTTTAGACAAGATCAGCCCCAGCATTTT. It yields the protein CASSFRQDQPQHF.

In its sample, this clonotype was seen many times. For the CDR3, the DNA is TGTGCCAGCAGCTTAGTCGGACAGTATAGCAATCAGCCCCAGCATTTT. Amino acid sequence: CASSLVGQYSNQPQHF. V gene TRBV7-2 combines with J gene TRBJ1-5; tentatively, D is TRBD1 (6 bases). This CDR3 region has 16 residues. Germline V lookup: CDR1 SGHTA, CDR2 FQGNSA. The germline V and J ends were trimmed by 1 base and 0 bases, with 10 bases remaining between them.

A word on this clonotype: This may be a read error: a much more frequent sequence differs by one nucleotide. CDR3 protein: CASGLRAAPGKTQYF. The CDR3 nucleotides are TGTGCCAGCGGTTTAAGGGCAGCTCCCGGGAAGACCCAGTACTTC. The V and J genes are TRBV28 and TRBJ2-5, with D perhaps matching TRBD2 (5 bases). Germline CDR1 is MDHEN and CDR2 is SYDVKM. There are 15 residues in the CDR3.

The rearrangement joins TRBV2 to TRBJ2-1; no definite D call. Deletions cut 6 bases from V and 6 bases from J, with 15 bases between. CDR1 and CDR2 (germline): SNHLY, FYNNEI. CDR3 length: 14 amino acids. The DNA of the CDR3 is TGTGCCAGCAGGCTTCCCCGGACCCCCAATGAGCAGTTCTTC. It yields the protein CASRLPRTPNEQFF.

The chain links TRBV30 to TRBJ2-2; the match to TRBD1 covers 8 bases. Germline CDR1 is GTSNPN and CDR2 is SVGIG (reference sequence). The CDR3 loop spans 16 amino acids. The V segment lost 1 base and the J segment 2 bases; nucleotides outside the gene matches: 6. In DNA, the CDR3 is TGTGCCTGGAGTGCTTGGACAGGGAAAAACACCGGGGAGCTGTTTTTT. Protein sequence: CAWSAWTGKNTGELFF.

This clonotype has ten or more counts. The gene calls are TRBV15 and TRBJ1-4, with D hard to call. The CDR3 has 17 amino acids. V shed 5 bases and J shed 8 bases, with 24 bases lying between them. Germline-derived CDR1 and CDR2 are LNHNV and YYDKDF (reference sequence). CDR3 in amino acids: CATSYPVAGGFGEKLFF. CDR3 coding DNA: TGTGCCACCAGCTACCCGGTGGCCGGTGGGTTTGGGGAAAAACTGTTTTTT.

This clonotype came up a few times. V gene TRBV19 combines with J gene TRBJ1-2; TRBD1 matches at 8 bases. The CDR3 spans 15 residues. Germline CDR1 reads LNHDA; CDR2 reads SQIVND (reference sequence). The J segment lost 2 bases and the V segment lost 6 bases, leaving 8 bases of the junction unmatched. The CDR3 DNA sequence: TGTGCCAGTAGCGAGGTGGGGGACAGGAACTATGGCTACACCTTC. It codes for CASSEVGDRNYGYTF.

This clonotype has just a few counts. The gene calls are TRBV6-1 and TRBJ1-4; TRBD1 matches 7 bases. Trimming removed 4 bases from V and 6 bases from J; junction bases left unmatched: 11. The germline V gene has CDR1 MNHNS and CDR2 SASEGT. The CDR3 spans 16 residues. CDR3 bases: TGTGCCAGCAGTGCCGACATCCGACAGGGTGATGAAAAACTGTTTTTT. Its translation is CASSADIRQGDEKLFF.

The sample holds a few counts of this clonotype. CDR3 protein: CSAGTSGRASYNEQFF. The CDR3, as DNA: TGCAGTGCCGGGACTAGCGGGAGGGCCTCGTACAATGAGCAGTTCTTC. This chain joins TRBV20-1 and TRBJ2-1, with TRBD2 identical over 16 bases. This CDR3 is built from 16 residues. Looked up from germline, CDR1 is DFQATT and CDR2 is SNEGSKA (reference sequence). The junction had 6 bases not matched to a gene; V was cut back by 6 bases and J by 4 bases.

This clonotype showed up just a few times. The rearrangement links TRBV27 to TRBJ2-7; the match to TRBD1 covers 7 bases. Germline CDR1 MNHEY, CDR2 SMNVEV (reference sequence). The junction had 9 bases not matched to a gene; V was cut back by 7 bases and J by 3 bases. CDR3 length: 14 amino acids. The CDR3 loop is CASTPTGVRYEQYF. In DNA, the CDR3 is TGTGCCAGCACCCCAACAGGGGTGCGCTACGAGCAGTACTTC.

The J gene is TRBJ1-1, the V gene TRBV7-9; D might be TRBD1 (5 bases). Germline assignment: CDR1 SEHNR and CDR2 FQNEAQ (reference sequence). This CDR3 region has 15 residues. The V gene lost 2 bases and the J gene lost 2 bases, with 12 bases spanning the gap. The CDR3 nucleotides read TGTGCCAGCAGCTTACCGGGGGGAGGAAACACTGAAGCTTTCTTT. It encodes CASSLPGGGNTEAFF. The full variable domain, with the rest looked up from reference TRBV7-9 and TRBJ1-1, is DTGVSQNPRHKITKRGQNVTFRCDPISEHNRLYWYRQTLGQGPEFLTYFQNEAQLEKSRLLSDRFSAERPKGSFSTLEIQRTEQGDSAMYLCASSLPGGGNTEAFFGQGTRLTVV.

This clonotype was detected a few times. At one end the junction does not follow the germline gene, possibly because of a read error. V and J are TRBV10-3 and TRBJ1-5, with 7 bases that match TRBD1. The CDR3 has 18 amino acids. The germline V gene encodes CDR1 ENHRY and CDR2 SYGVKD. The CDR3 nucleotides read TGTGCCAGCAGTTACTCATTTTCGGGCAGGGGGAGCAATCAGCCCCAGCATTTT. This codes for CASSYSFSGRGSNQPQHF.

A note on this clonotype: Since a much larger clone is just one base distant, this may be a read error. The rearrangement uses TRBV5-1 and TRBJ2-2; D may be TRBD2 (5 bases). The CDR3 totals 14 residues. Germline V gene data show CDR1 as SGHRS and CDR2 as YFSETQ. The DNA of the CDR3 is TGCGCCAGCAGCTTGGTAGCAGGCACCGGGGAGCTGGTTTTT. It codes for CASSLVAGTGELVF.

This clonotype came up many times. The chain recombines TRBV6-1 with TRBJ1-4; 7 bases line up with TRBD1. V lost 5 bases, J lost 10 bases, and 4 bases stayed unmatched. The germline V gene has CDR1 MNHNS and CDR2 SASEGT. The CDR3 has 12 amino acids. DNA for the CDR3: TGTGCCAGCAGTCTCACAGGGGTAAAACTGTTTTTT. It translates to CASSLTGVKLFF.

The chain carries TRBV5-5 and TRBJ2-3, with D possibly being TRBD1 (6 bases). There are 13 residues in the CDR3. With 5 bases removed from V and 4 bases from J, the gap between germline ends came to 11 bases. Per germline, CDR1 SGHKS and CDR2 YYEKEE (reference sequence). For the CDR3, the DNA is TGTGCCAGCAGTTCACAGGGCCCAGATACGCAGTATTTT. Its translation: CASSSQGPDTQYF.

This clonotype was observed a handful of times. The V call is TRBV9, the J call TRBJ1-1; 8 positions agree with TRBD1. With V trimmed by 4 bases and J by 4 bases, 3 bases remained unmatched. CDR1 is SGDLS, CDR2 YYNGEE, per germline. CDR3 length: 13 amino acids. The CDR3 sequence: CASSTQGATEAFF. CDR3 sequence (DNA): TGTGCCAGCAGCACCCAGGGGGCCACTGAAGCTTTCTTT.

In its sample, this clonotype was seen many times. The CDR3 sequence: CASSYGDSFYSNQPQHF. DNA for the CDR3: TGTGCCAGCAGTTACGGGGATAGCTTCTATAGCAATCAGCCCCAGCATTTT. The chain carries TRBV6-5 and TRBJ1-5; D ambiguous. The CDR3 loop spans 17 amino acids. The germline V and J ends were trimmed by 2 bases and 0 bases, with 14 bases remaining between them. Germline loops: CDR1 MNHEY, CDR2 SVGAGI.

The chain combines TRBV20-1 with TRBJ1-6; D ambiguous. Germline values: CDR1 DFQATT, CDR2 SNEGSKA (reference sequence). Trimming cost V 3 bases and J 9 bases, with 18 bases left between them. The length of the CDR3 is 15 residues. CDR3 amino acids: CSASKIGHLGSPLHF. CDR3 DNA sequence: TGCAGTGCTAGCAAGATCGGGCATTTGGGTTCACCCCTCCACTTT.

At least ten counts were recorded for this clonotype. The chain is built from TRBV6-5 and TRBJ1-1; perhaps TRBD1 as D (6 bases). V was trimmed by 2 bases and J by 4 bases, leaving 14 bases between them. The CDR3 loop spans 15 amino acids. CDR1 MNHEY and CDR2 SVGAGI come from the germline V gene. The CDR3 DNA reads TGTGCCAGCAGTTACCTAGCAGGGGTTCGCACTGAAGCTTTCTTT. This encodes CASSYLAGVRTEAFF.

This clonotype was seen ten or more times. The rearrangement links TRBV7-2 to TRBJ2-5, with 8 positions matching TRBD2. Unmatched junction bases numbered 1, after V lost 0 bases and J lost 1 base. The CDR3 loop spans 15 amino acids. CDR1 and CDR2 from the germline V gene are SGHTA and FQGNSA. CDR3 sequence reads: CASSLASGGQETQYF. CDR3 nucleotides: TGTGCCAGCAGCTTAGCCAGCGGGGGCCAAGAGACCCAGTACTTC.

To note about this clonotype: This clone may be a read error of a much larger clone one base away. The V and J genes are TRBV2 and TRBJ1-2; 11 bases align to TRBD1. CDR3 length: 16 residues. V shed 5 bases and J 5 bases; nucleotides not matched to a gene: 10. Germline V gene sequence: CDR1 SNHLY, CDR2 FYNNEI. CDR3 nucleotides: TGTGCCAGCAGTCACCGAGGACAGGGGGCAATTTATGGCTACACCTTC. Encoded protein: CASSHRGQGAIYGYTF.

V is TRBV5-1 and J is TRBJ1-4, with TRBD1 matching over 9 bases. Germline V gene data show CDR1 as SGHRS and CDR2 as YFSETQ. V trimming: 4 bases; J trimming: 12 bases; junction bases outside the gene matches: 10. The CDR3 is 14 amino acids. This chain's CDR3 is CASSPRQGGAELFF. The CDR3 DNA sequence: TGCGCCAGCAGCCCGCGACAGGGGGGGGCGGAACTGTTTTTT.

The chain uses TRBV2 and TRBJ2-7, with 7 bases fitting TRBD2. CDR3 size: 14 residues. Germline loops: CDR1 SNHLY, CDR2 FYNNEI. V trimming: 4 bases; J trimming: 2 bases; junction bases outside the gene matches: 5. CDR3 in amino acids: CASSVASGTYEQYF. Here the CDR3 DNA reads TGTGCCAGCAGTGTGGCTAGCGGTACCTACGAGCAGTACTTC.

This clonotype was counted ten times or more. V usage is TRBV12-5 and J usage is TRBJ1-5; TRBD1 matches at 7 bases. Trimming took 10 bases from V and 5 from J; bases not matched to a gene: 8. This CDR3 has 13 amino acids. Germline V gene data show CDR1 as LGHNT and CDR2 as FRNRAP. The CDR3: CATQGGMDQPQHF. The CDR3 DNA is TGTGCTACCCAGGGGGGGATGGATCAGCCCCAGCATTTT.

The chain has TRBV7-9 and TRBJ2-7; weak D call: TRBD2 (6 bases). V lost 5 bases and J lost 5, with 10 bases in between. The CDR3 runs to 12 residues. Germline V gene data show CDR1 as SEHNR and CDR2 as FQNEAQ (reference sequence). CDR3 region: CASSVSGDEQYF. In nucleotides, the CDR3 is TGTGCCAGCAGCGTGTCGGGGGACGAGCAGTACTTC.

This clonotype has at least ten counts. This chain connects TRBV28 to TRBJ1-1; the D is unclear. Germline V lookup: CDR1 MDHEN, CDR2 SYDVKM. The CDR3 loop spans 14 amino acids. V shed 5 bases and J shed 0 bases, with 10 bases lying between them. The CDR3 reads CASSPLYMNTEAFF. The CDR3 DNA sequence: TGTGCCAGCAGTCCTTTATATATGAACACTGAAGCTTTCTTT.